This entry lists 20 T cell receptor beta chains sequenced from one sample in a study of regulatory T cells in long-lasting Graves disease. With iRepertoire HTBI primers and Arm-PCR of CDR3 regions, TCR beta libraries were built. TCRdb reprocessed the multiplex PCR reads via MiXCR and lists one record per CDR3 protein. Among hundreds of thousands of distinct CDR3 sequences, about 32% were seen once, and the ten largest hold around 42%. Time point: persistent/refractory GD, antithyroid drugs over 5 years with positive TRAb. Making the TCR library involved RNA that had been extracted from PBMCs. Sequenced here: peripheral blood mononuclear cells (PBMCs), sampled when the disease was refractory, from a patient treated with antithyroid drugs. The receptors originated from a female donor with Graves disease.

This clonotype was seen a few times. This rearrangement joins TRBV10-3 to TRBJ1-5; TRBD1 is a possible D gene (6 bases). The CDR3 covers 13 residues. V was pared by 10 bases and J by 7 bases, with 17 bases between. From germline, CDR1 is ENHRY and CDR2 SYGVKD. The CDR3 DNA follows: TGTGCCACCCGGGGGGGGGCAGGACAGCCCCAGCATTTT. Translating gives CATRGGAGQPQHF.

The chain employs TRBV10-3 and TRBJ2-7, with D possibly TRBD1 on 5 matching bases. Germline lookup yields CDR1 ENHRY and CDR2 SYGVKD. The CDR3 spans 15 residues. V was clipped by 0 bases and J by 2 bases, with 11 bases between them. This CDR3 reads CAISESRARAYEQYF. The CDR3 DNA is TGTGCCATCAGTGAGTCTCGAGCCAGGGCCTACGAGCAGTACTTC.

This chain connects TRBV29-1 to TRBJ1-2; D gene ambiguous. Germline V gene lookup returns CDR1 SQVTM and CDR2 ANQGSEA. The CDR3 is 15 residues long. Deletions cut 3 bases from V and 3 bases from J, with 17 bases between. CDR3 in amino acids: CSVDAGGGSDYGYTF. CDR3 nucleotide sequence: TGCAGCGTTGACGCAGGAGGAGGGTCCGACTATGGCTACACCTTC.

The J gene is TRBJ1-1, the V gene TRBV30; 8 bases match TRBD1. Losses at the gene ends were 6 bases for V and 3 bases for J; bases not matched to a gene: 3. CDR1 is GTSNPN, CDR2 SVGIG, per germline (reference sequence). There are 12 residues in the CDR3. The chain's CDR3 is CACRQGYTEAFF. CDR3 bases: TGTGCCTGTCGACAGGGGTACACTGAAGCTTTCTTT.

To note about this clonotype: A single base separates this from a much larger clone, so it may be a read error. This rearrangement joins TRBV20-1 to TRBJ2-7, with D perhaps TRBD2 (6 bases). The CDR3 sequence is 12 residues long. V was trimmed by 3 bases and J by 2 bases, leaving 8 bases between them. Germline values: CDR1 DFQATT, CDR2 SNEGSKA (reference sequence). CDR3: CSASGSPYEQYF. In DNA form, the CDR3 reads TGCAGTGCTAGCGGGAGCCCCTACGAGCAGTACTTC.

This clonotype was counted a few times. The chain recombines TRBV10-2 with TRBJ2-2, with D hard to call. The CDR3 length is 16 residues. Deletions cut 3 bases from V and 0 bases from J, with 11 bases between. Germline V gene sequence: CDR1 WSHSY, CDR2 SAAADI. CDR3 sequence (DNA): TGCGCCAGCAGTGACGGTTGGAGATCGAACACCGGGGAGCTGTTTTTT. This codes for CASSDGWRSNTGELFF.

The chain joins TRBV6-1 to TRBJ2-3, with D perhaps matching TRBD2 (7 bases). CDR3 size: 16 residues. Germline V gene sequence: CDR1 MNHNS, CDR2 SASEGT. Trimming left V 10 bases short and J 6 bases short, with 26 bases between. CDR3 in amino acids: CATNQGRESVSDTQYF. The DNA of the CDR3 is TGTGCCACCAATCAGGGGCGGGAGAGCGTATCGGATACGCAGTATTTT.

This sequence joins TRBV14 and TRBJ1-1; D not resolved. V lost 6 bases and J lost 0, with 14 bases in between. Per germline, CDR1 SGHDN and CDR2 FVKESK. This CDR3 spans 15 amino acids. CDR3 residues: CASSRINGMNTEAFF. The CDR3 bases are TGTGCCAGCAGTCGTATCAACGGGATGAACACTGAAGCTTTCTTT.

This clonotype showed up just a few times. V usage is TRBV27 and J usage is TRBJ1-2; maybe TRBD1 (5 bases). The CDR3 has 16 amino acids. Germline lookup yields CDR1 MNHEY and CDR2 SMNVEV (reference sequence). V was shortened by 0 bases and J by 3 bases, with 14 bases between the two germline ends. The DNA of the CDR3 is TGTGCCAGCAGTTTATCGATCGGGGGTTCATACTATGGCTACACCTTC. Translating it yields CASSLSIGGSYYGYTF.

This clonotype appeared a few times. As DNA, the CDR3 is TGTGCCAGCAGTCGTAGCGGGGAAGGACAGCCCCAGCATTTT. Its protein is CASSRSGEGQPQHF. V is TRBV7-9 and J is TRBJ1-5; D unclear. The length of the CDR3 is 14 residues. Germline CDR1 and CDR2: SEHNR and FQNEAQ (reference sequence). The V and J ends lost 6 bases and 7 bases respectively, with 16 bases between them. The full variable domain, its missing parts supplied by reference TRBV7-9 and TRBJ1-5, is DTGVSQNPRHKITKRGQNVTFRCDPISEHNRLYWYRQTLGQGPEFLTYFQNEAQLEKSRLLSDRFSAERPKGSFSTLEIQRTEQGDSAMYLCASSRSGEGQPQHFGDGTRLSIL.

CDR3 protein: CASSELGGTEAFF. CDR3 DNA: TGTGCCAGCAGTGAATTGGGGGGGACTGAAGCTTTCTTT. The V and J genes are TRBV6-1 and TRBJ1-1; perhaps TRBD1 as D (5 bases). CDR1 is MNHNS and CDR2 is SASEGT in the germline V gene. Trimming pared 2 bases from V and 5 bases from J, leaving 9 bases between. CDR3 size: 13 residues.

The chain joins TRBV29-1 to TRBJ2-5; tentatively, D is TRBD2 (6 bases). The CDR3 is 15 amino acids. V lost 4 bases, J lost 7 bases, and 22 bases lay in between. In germline, CDR1 is SQVTM, CDR2 ANQGSEA. CDR3 DNA sequence: TGCAGCGTTGCTGGAGGGAGGCTCCAACTGGGGACCCAGTACTTC. Its protein product is CSVAGGRLQLGTQYF. Supplemented by reference TRBV29-1 and TRBJ2-5, the full variable domain reads SAVISQKPSRDICQRGTSLTIQCQVDSQVTMMFWYRQQPGQSLTLIATANQGSEATYESGFVIDKFPISRPNLTFSTLTVSNMSPEDSSIYLCSVAGGRLQLGTQYFGPGTRLLVL.

This clonotype turned up a few times. In DNA, the CDR3 is TGTGCCAGCAGCTTAGCGGCCCAGGCTAATTCACCCCTCCACTTT. It is translated as CASSLAAQANSPLHF. The rearrangement joins TRBV7-6 to TRBJ1-6, with D unclear. V gave up 0 bases and J gave up 6 bases, with 9 bases separating them. This CDR3 is 15 amino acids long. The germline gives CDR1 SGHVS, CDR2 FNYEAQ. Drawing the rest from reference TRBV7-6 and TRBJ1-6, the complete variable domain is GAGVSQSPRYKVTKRGQDVALRCDPISGHVSLYWYRQALGQGPEFLTYFNYEAQQDKSGLPNDRFSAERPEGSISTLTIQRTEQRDSAMYRCASSLAAQANSPLHFGNGTRLTVT.

This clonotype was observed a handful of times. V and J are TRBV5-1 and TRBJ1-2; D is unclear. The V end lost 8 bases, the J end lost 0 bases, and 11 bases lay between the germline ends. CDR3 size: 13 residues. The germline CDR1 and CDR2 sequences are SGHRS and YFSETQ. The CDR3 DNA reads TGCGCCAGTGGTGGCACAGCTAACTATGGCTACACCTTC. Protein sequence: CASGGTANYGYTF.

The chain is built from TRBV7-6 and TRBJ1-1; TRBD1 might be the D (5 bases). The CDR3 is 15 amino acids. Trimming took off 6 bases at V and 0 bases at J, with 14 bases between the two ends. CDR1 is SGHVS, CDR2 FNYEAQ, per germline. The CDR3 protein is CASSVDTVMNTEAFF. As DNA, the CDR3 is TGTGCCAGCAGTGTGGACACCGTCATGAACACTGAAGCTTTCTTT.

The chain uses TRBV5-1 and TRBJ1-4; D call uncertain. The CDR3 consists of 18 residues. The germline CDR1 and CDR2 sequences are SGHRS and YFSETQ. V was pared by 0 bases and J by 4 bases, with 19 bases between. The CDR3 reads CASSLEGRKTPLNEKLFF. The CDR3 DNA reads TGCGCCAGCAGCTTGGAAGGACGGAAAACCCCTCTTAATGAAAAACTGTTTTTT.

V and J are TRBV7-9 and TRBJ1-4, with a weak D call TRBD1 (6 bases). Germline CDR1 and CDR2: SEHNR and FQNEAQ (reference sequence). CDR3 length: 17 amino acids. V shed 1 base and J shed 7 bases, with 19 bases lying between them. The CDR3, as DNA: TGTGCCAGCAGCTTAGGTTGGGGGGCCAAAGATTTTGAAAAACTGTTTTTT. The encoded protein is CASSLGWGAKDFEKLFF.

The rearrangement joins TRBV15 to TRBJ2-7; 7 nucleotides line up with TRBD1. CDR1 LNHNV and CDR2 YYDKDF come from the germline V gene (reference sequence). The CDR3 loop spans 18 amino acids. The ends lost 0 bases at V and 4 bases at J; junction bases unmatched: 15. The CDR3 bases are TGTGCCACCAGCAGAGATTCCCCGACAGGGAGAAGAGCTTACGAGCAGTACTTC. Translating it yields CATSRDSPTGRRAYEQYF.

The V gene is TRBV9, the J gene TRBJ1-4, with unresolved D. CDR1 is SGDLS and CDR2 is YYNGEE in the germline V gene. This CDR3 comprises 14 residues. V was shortened by 3 bases and J by 6 bases, with 12 bases between the two germline ends. CDR3 region: CASSDGVRDEKLFF. CDR3 DNA sequence: TGTGCCAGCAGCGACGGGGTACGGGATGAAAAACTGTTTTTT. Combining the CDR3 with reference TRBV9 and TRBJ1-4 gives the whole variable domain DSGVTQTPKHLITATGQRVTLRCSPRSGDLSVYWYQQSLDQGLQFLIQYYNGEERAKGNILERFSAQQFPDLHSELNLSSLELGDSALYFCASSDGVRDEKLFFGSGTQLSVL.

This clonotype was counted only a few times. The chain employs TRBV20-1 and TRBJ2-7; 9 nucleotides align to TRBD1. The V and J ends lost 0 bases and 4 bases, in that order; junction bases with no gene match: 4. Germline V gene lookup returns CDR1 DFQATT and CDR2 SNEGSKA (reference sequence). The CDR3 is made up of 14 amino acids. This CDR3 reads CSARERQGEYEQYF. For the CDR3, the DNA is TGCAGTGCTAGAGAAAGACAGGGGGAATACGAGCAGTACTTC.